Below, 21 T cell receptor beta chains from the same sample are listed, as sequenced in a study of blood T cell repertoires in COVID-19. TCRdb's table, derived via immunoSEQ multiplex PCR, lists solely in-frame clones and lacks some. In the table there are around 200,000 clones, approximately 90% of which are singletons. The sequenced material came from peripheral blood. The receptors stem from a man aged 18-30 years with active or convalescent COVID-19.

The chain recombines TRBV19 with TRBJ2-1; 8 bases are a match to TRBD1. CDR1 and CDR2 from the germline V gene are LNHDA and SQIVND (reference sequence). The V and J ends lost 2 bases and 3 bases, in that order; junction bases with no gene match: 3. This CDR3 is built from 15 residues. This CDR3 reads CASSITGTGYNEQFF. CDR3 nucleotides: TGTGCCAGTAGTATAACCGGGACAGGCTACAATGAGCAGTTCTTC.

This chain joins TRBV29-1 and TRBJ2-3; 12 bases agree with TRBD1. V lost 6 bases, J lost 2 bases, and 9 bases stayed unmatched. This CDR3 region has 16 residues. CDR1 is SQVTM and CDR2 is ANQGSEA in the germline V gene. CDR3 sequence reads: CSVGTGGTDNTDTQYF. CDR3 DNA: TGCAGCGTGGGGACAGGGGGCACCGACAACACAGATACGCAGTATTTT.

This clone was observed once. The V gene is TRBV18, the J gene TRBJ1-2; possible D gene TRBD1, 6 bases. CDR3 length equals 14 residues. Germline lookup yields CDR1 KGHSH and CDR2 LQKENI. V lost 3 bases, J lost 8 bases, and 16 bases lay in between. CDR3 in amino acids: CASSPPTGLKGYTF. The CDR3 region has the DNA TGTGCCAGCTCACCCCCAACAGGGTTGAAAGGCTACACCTTC.

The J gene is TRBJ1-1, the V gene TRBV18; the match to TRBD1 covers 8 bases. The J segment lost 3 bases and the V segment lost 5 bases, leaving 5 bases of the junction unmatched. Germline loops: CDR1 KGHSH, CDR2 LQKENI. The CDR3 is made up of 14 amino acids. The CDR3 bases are TGTGCCAGCTCAAGCAGGGGGCGAGACACTGAAGCTTTCTTT. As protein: CASSSRGRDTEAFF.

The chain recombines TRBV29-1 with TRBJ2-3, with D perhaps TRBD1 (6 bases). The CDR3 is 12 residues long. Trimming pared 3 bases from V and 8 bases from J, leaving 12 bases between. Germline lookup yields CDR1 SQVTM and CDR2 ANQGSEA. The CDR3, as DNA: TGCAGCGTTGATTTGGGGGCAGTTACGCAGTATTTT. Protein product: CSVDLGAVTQYF.

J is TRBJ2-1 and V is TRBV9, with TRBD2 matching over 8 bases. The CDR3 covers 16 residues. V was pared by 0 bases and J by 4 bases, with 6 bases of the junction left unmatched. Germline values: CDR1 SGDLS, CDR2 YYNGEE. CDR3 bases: TGTGCCAGCAGCGTAGGAGAGACTAGCGCATACAATGAGCAGTTCTTC. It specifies CASSVGETSAYNEQFF.

CDR3 in amino acids: CASSSEGQSTGVYTF. CDR3 coding DNA: TGTGCCAGCAGCTCCGAGGGACAGTCGACGGGTGTCTACACCTTC. The chain is built from TRBV6-5 and TRBJ1-2, with 7 bases matching TRBD1. The CDR3 runs 15 residues. Germline V gene data show CDR1 as MNHEY and CDR2 as SVGAGI. Germline trimming cut 6 bases from V and 10 bases from J; bases unmatched to any gene: 17.

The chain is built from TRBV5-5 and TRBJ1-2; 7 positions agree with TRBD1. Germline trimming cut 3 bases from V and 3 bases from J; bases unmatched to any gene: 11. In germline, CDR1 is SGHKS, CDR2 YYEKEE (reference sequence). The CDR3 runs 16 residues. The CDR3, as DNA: TGTGCCAGCAGCTCCGACAGGGCTAATTACTACTATGGCTACACCTTC. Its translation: CASSSDRANYYYGYTF.

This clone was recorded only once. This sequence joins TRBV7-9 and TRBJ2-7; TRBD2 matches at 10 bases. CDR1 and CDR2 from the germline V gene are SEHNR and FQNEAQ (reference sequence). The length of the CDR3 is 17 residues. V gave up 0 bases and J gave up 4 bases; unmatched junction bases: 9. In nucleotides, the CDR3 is TGTGCCAGCAGCTTAGCCTGGTCTAGCGGGAGTGGTTACGAGCAGTACTTC. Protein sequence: CASSLAWSSGSGYEQYF.

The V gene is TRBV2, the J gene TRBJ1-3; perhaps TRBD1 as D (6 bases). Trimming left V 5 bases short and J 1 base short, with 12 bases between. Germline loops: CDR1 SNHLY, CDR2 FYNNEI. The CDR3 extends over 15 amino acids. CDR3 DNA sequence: TGTGCCAGCAGTCTGGGGGGGCAGTCTGGAAACACCATATATTTT. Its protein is CASSLGGQSGNTIYF.

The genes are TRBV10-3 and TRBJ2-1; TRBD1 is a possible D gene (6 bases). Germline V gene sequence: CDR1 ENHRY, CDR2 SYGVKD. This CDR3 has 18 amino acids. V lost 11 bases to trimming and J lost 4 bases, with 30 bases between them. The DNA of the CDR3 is TGTGCCGTCCCCTTAACGGACGCCCCGGGACACGGGTACAATGAGCAGTTCTTC. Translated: CAVPLTDAPGHGYNEQFF.

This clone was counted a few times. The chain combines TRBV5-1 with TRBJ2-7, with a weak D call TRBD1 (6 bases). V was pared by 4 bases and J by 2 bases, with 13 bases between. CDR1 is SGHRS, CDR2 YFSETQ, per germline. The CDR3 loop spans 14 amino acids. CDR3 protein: CASSIGGSAYEQYF. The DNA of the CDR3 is TGCGCCAGCAGCATAGGGGGTAGTGCCTACGAGCAGTACTTC. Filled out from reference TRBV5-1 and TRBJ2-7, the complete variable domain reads KAGVTQTPRYLIKTRGQQVTLSCSPISGHRSVSWYQQTPGQGLQFLFEYFSETQRNKGNFPGRFSGRQFSNSRSEMNVSTLELGDSALYLCASSIGGSAYEQYFGPGTRLTVT.

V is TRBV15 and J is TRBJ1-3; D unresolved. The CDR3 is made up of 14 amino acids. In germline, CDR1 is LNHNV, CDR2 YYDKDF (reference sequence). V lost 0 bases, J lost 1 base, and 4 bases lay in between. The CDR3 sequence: CATSRDRSGNTIYF. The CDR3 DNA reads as TGTGCCACCAGCAGAGATCGGTCTGGAAACACCATATATTTT.

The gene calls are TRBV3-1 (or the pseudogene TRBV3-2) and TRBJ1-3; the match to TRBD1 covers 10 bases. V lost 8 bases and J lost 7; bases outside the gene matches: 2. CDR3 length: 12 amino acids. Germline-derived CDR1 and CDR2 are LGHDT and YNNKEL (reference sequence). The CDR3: CASGTGENTIYF. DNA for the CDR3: TGTGCCAGCGGGACAGGGGAGAACACCATATATTTT.

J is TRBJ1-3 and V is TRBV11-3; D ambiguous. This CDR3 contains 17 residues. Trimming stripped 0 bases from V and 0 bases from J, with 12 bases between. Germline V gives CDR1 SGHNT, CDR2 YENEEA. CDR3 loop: CASSLDVPRPSGNTIYF. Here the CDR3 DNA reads TGTGCCAGCAGCTTAGATGTTCCCAGGCCCTCTGGAAACACCATATATTTT.

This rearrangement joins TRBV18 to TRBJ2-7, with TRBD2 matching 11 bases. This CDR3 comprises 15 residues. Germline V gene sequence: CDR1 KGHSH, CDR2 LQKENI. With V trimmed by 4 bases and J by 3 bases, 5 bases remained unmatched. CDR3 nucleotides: TGTGCCAGCTCACAGACAGGGACTAGCGGCTACGAGCAGTACTTC. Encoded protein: CASSQTGTSGYEQYF. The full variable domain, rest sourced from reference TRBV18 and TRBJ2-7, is NAGVMQNPRHLVRRRGQEARLRCSPMKGHSHVYWYRQLPEEGLKFMVYLQKENIIDESGMPKERFSAEFPKEGPSILRIQQVVRGDSAAYFCASSQTGTSGYEQYFGPGTRLTVT.

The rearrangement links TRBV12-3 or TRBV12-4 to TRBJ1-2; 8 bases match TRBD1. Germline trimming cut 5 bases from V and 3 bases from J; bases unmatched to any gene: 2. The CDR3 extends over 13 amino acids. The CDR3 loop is CASSQQGDYGYTF. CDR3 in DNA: TGTGCCAGCAGTCAACAGGGGGACTATGGCTACACCTTC.

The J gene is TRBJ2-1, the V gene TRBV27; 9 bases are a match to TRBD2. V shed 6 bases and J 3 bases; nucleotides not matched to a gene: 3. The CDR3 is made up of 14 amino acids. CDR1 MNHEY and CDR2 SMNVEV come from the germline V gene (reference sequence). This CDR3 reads CASRRGGDYNEQFF. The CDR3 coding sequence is TGTGCCAGCAGGCGGGGGGGGGACTACAATGAGCAGTTCTTC.

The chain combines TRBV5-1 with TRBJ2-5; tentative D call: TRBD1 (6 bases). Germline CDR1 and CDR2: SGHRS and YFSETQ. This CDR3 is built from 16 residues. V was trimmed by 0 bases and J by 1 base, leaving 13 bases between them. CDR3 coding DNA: TGCGCCAGCAGCTTGGCCGCCGACAGGAGCCAAGAGACCCAGTACTTC. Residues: CASSLAADRSQETQYF.

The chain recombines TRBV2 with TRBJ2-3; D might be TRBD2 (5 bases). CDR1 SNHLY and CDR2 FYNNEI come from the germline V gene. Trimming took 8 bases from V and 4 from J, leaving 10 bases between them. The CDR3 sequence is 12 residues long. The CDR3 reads CASGRFADTQYF. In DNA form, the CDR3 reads TGTGCCAGCGGGAGATTCGCAGATACGCAGTATTTT.

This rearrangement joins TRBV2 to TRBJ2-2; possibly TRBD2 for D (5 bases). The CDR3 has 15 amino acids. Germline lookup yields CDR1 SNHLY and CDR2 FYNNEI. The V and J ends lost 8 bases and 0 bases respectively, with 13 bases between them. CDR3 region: CASLQGGPNTGELFF. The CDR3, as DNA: TGTGCCAGCTTGCAAGGCGGGCCGAACACCGGGGAGCTGTTTTTT.